These 18 T cell receptor beta chains were sequenced from one sample in a study of T cell changes during pregnancy in multiple sclerosis. Sequencing used immunoSEQ multiplex PCR; TCRdb keeps in-frame clones, though not all of them. The sample consists of some 20,000 clones, more than 80% of them appearing once. The input for sequencing was CD4+ T cells from peripheral blood mononuclear cells, taken in the third trimester of pregnancy. The origin of the receptors is a female donor in good health, enrolled as a control in a pregnancy study.

The V call is TRBV9, the J call TRBJ2-7; 11 nucleotides match TRBD2. The CDR3 totals 14 residues. The germline gives CDR1 SGDLS, CDR2 YYNGEE. Trimming removed 2 bases from V and 6 bases from J; junction bases left unmatched: 4. The DNA for the CDR3 is TGTGCCAGCAGCGTGGGACTAGCGGAAGTCGAGCAGTACTTC. Translated: CASSVGLAEVEQYF. The whole variable domain, filled in from reference TRBV9 and TRBJ2-7, reads DSGVTQTPKHLITATGQRVTLRCSPRSGDLSVYWYQQSLDQGLQFLIQYYNGEERAKGNILERFSAQQFPDLHSELNLSSLELGDSALYFCASSVGLAEVEQYFGPGTRLTVT.

V is TRBV7-2 and J is TRBJ2-1, with 10 bases matching TRBD2. The germline V gene encodes CDR1 SGHTA and CDR2 FQGNSA. This CDR3 is built from 17 residues. V lost 1 base and J lost 0; bases outside the gene matches: 3. CDR3 protein: CASSLVASGSSYNEQFF. The CDR3 bases are TGTGCCAGCAGCTTAGTGGCTAGCGGGAGCTCCTACAATGAGCAGTTCTTC. Variable domain in full (rest from reference TRBV7-2 and TRBJ2-1): GAGVSQSPSNKVTEKGKDVELRCDPISGHTALYWYRQSLGQGLEFLIYFQGNSAPDKSGLPSDRFSAERTGGSVSTLTIQRTQQEDSAVYLCASSLVASGSSYNEQFFGPGTRLTVL.

V usage is TRBV12-5 and J usage is TRBJ1-1; unclear D gene. Germline CDR1 is LGHNT and CDR2 is FRNRAP. V was trimmed by 0 bases and J by 4 bases, leaving 9 bases between them. The CDR3 totals 14 residues. The CDR3 here is CASGLVPRATEAFF. DNA of the CDR3: TGTGCTAGTGGTTTGGTACCGAGGGCCACTGAAGCTTTCTTT.

V usage is TRBV27 and J usage is TRBJ1-1; D might be TRBD1 (6 bases). The CDR3 consists of 17 residues. Germline assignment: CDR1 MNHEY and CDR2 SMNVEV (reference sequence). Trimming took off 4 bases at V and 4 bases at J, with 22 bases between the two ends. CDR3 residues: CASSSEDSWGSPTEAFF. The CDR3 coding sequence is TGTGCCAGCAGTTCGGAGGACAGTTGGGGCAGCCCCACTGAAGCTTTCTTT.

V gene TRBV14 combines with J gene TRBJ1-2; no definite D call. The CDR3 loop spans 13 amino acids. Germline CDR1 is SGHDN and CDR2 is FVKESK. V lost 3 bases and J lost 4, with 9 bases in between. This chain's CDR3 is CASSHTQSYGYTF. The CDR3 nucleotides are TGTGCCAGCAGCCACACACAGTCCTATGGCTACACCTTC.

This chain connects TRBV5-1 to TRBJ2-7, with 7 bases that match TRBD1. Looked up from germline, CDR1 is SGHRS and CDR2 is YFSETQ. V lost 4 bases, J lost 0 bases, and 7 bases stayed unmatched. The CDR3 loop spans 15 amino acids. CDR3: CASSPGQASSYEQYF. The CDR3 region has the DNA TGCGCCAGCAGCCCAGGACAGGCAAGCTCCTACGAGCAGTACTTC.

The chain uses TRBV6-1 and TRBJ1-5, with 8 positions matching TRBD1. The V segment lost 0 bases and the J segment 2 bases; nucleotides outside the gene matches: 3. The germline V gene encodes CDR1 MNHNS and CDR2 SASEGT. This CDR3 is 16 amino acids long. CDR3 region: CASSEAWGQGNQPQHF. The CDR3 DNA is TGTGCCAGCAGTGAAGCTTGGGGACAGGGCAATCAGCCCCAGCATTTT.

This clone was observed once. The chain recombines TRBV5-1 with TRBJ2-7; 12 nucleotides line up with TRBD2. Per the germline V gene, CDR1 is SGHRS and CDR2 is YFSETQ. The CDR3 extends over 14 amino acids. V trimming: 2 bases; J trimming: 10 bases; junction bases outside the gene matches: 7. In DNA, the CDR3 is TGCGCCAGCAGCTTAAGGCTAGCGGGAGGGGATCAGTACTTC. Its protein product is CASSLRLAGGDQYF.

J is TRBJ2-5 and V is TRBV18, with D unresolved. This CDR3 contains 12 residues. The V and J ends lost 3 bases and 5 bases respectively, with 7 bases between them. The germline CDR1 and CDR2 sequences are KGHSH and LQKENI. CDR3 sequence: CASSPNEETQYF. The CDR3 region has the DNA TGTGCCAGCTCACCTAATGAGGAGACCCAGTACTTC.

The gene calls are TRBV6-1 and TRBJ1-1; D remains ambiguous. The germline V gene encodes CDR1 MNHNS and CDR2 SASEGT. V lost 8 bases to trimming and J lost 11 bases, with 12 bases between them. CDR3 length equals 10 residues. In DNA form, the CDR3 reads TGTGCCAGCGATAACAGAGTCGCTTTCTTT. It is translated as CASDNRVAFF.

This chain joins TRBV7-2 and TRBJ2-7; no clear D. Trimming left V 3 bases short and J 9 bases short, with 15 bases between. The CDR3 loop spans 13 amino acids. In germline, CDR1 is SGHTA, CDR2 FQGNSA. CDR3 DNA: TGTGCCAGCAGCTTCGGTACCCAGTCGGGGCAGTACTTC. Protein product: CASSFGTQSGQYF.

V gene TRBV4-2 combines with J gene TRBJ1-2; D call uncertain. The germline CDR1 and CDR2 sequences are LGHNA and YNFKEQ. Trimming left V 1 base short and J 8 bases short, with 17 bases between. The CDR3 spans 15 residues. CDR3 bases: TGTGCCAGCAGCCAAGTAACGCGCCTCTTTGTGGGCTACACCTTC. It is translated as CASSQVTRLFVGYTF.

The chain couples TRBV5-6 to TRBJ1-5; TRBD1 matches 9 bases. This CDR3 has 16 residues. CDR1 and CDR2 from the germline V gene are SGHDT and YYEEEE. V was clipped by 3 bases and J by 2 bases; unmatched bases: 6. The DNA of the CDR3 is TGTGCCAGCAGCTCCTACAGGACAGGGGGCAATCAGCCCCAGCATTTT. Translating gives CASSSYRTGGNQPQHF. Supplemented by reference TRBV5-6 and TRBJ1-5, the full variable domain reads DAGVTQSPTHLIKTRGQQVTLRCSPKSGHDTVSWYQQALGQGPQFIFQYYEEEERQRGNFPDRFSGHQFPNYSSELNVNALLLGDSALYLCASSSYRTGGNQPQHFGDGTRLSIL.

The chain links TRBV7-2 to TRBJ2-1; 13 bases line up with TRBD2. Germline loops: CDR1 SGHTA, CDR2 FQGNSA. The J segment lost 10 bases and the V segment lost 0 bases, leaving 6 bases of the junction unmatched. The CDR3 contains 16 residues. The CDR3 DNA is TGTGCCAGCAGCTTAGCACTAGCGGGGGGGCTAAGGGAGCAGTTCTTC. As protein: CASSLALAGGLREQFF.

The chain has TRBV4-1 and TRBJ1-4, with TRBD1 matching 10 bases. The CDR3 consists of 17 residues. V was clipped by 2 bases and J by 8 bases; unmatched bases: 11. Germline loops: CDR1 MGHRA, CDR2 YSYEKL. This CDR3 reads CASSQPGQGRGREKLFF. In DNA form, the CDR3 reads TGCGCCAGCAGCCAACCGGGACAGGGGCGAGGAAGAGAAAAACTGTTTTTT.

This chain joins TRBV4-3 and TRBJ2-5, with 14 nucleotides matching TRBD2. The ends lost 3 bases at V and 4 bases at J; junction bases unmatched: 4. This CDR3 has 16 residues. Germline CDR1 is LGHNA and CDR2 is YSLEER. Written as DNA, the CDR3 is TGCGCCAGCAGCCACGGACTAGCGGGGGGCCGAGAGACCCAGTACTTC. Translation gives CASSHGLAGGRETQYF.

The chain couples TRBV7-6 to TRBJ2-5; 10 nucleotides align to TRBD2. Per the germline V gene, CDR1 is SGHVS and CDR2 is FNYEAQ. The CDR3 covers 18 residues. V was pared by 3 bases and J by 1 base, with 11 bases of the junction left unmatched. The CDR3 DNA reads as TGTGCCAGCAGCTTTCGGCTAGCGGGAGAAGGGGCCCAAGAGACCCAGTACTTC. Protein product: CASSFRLAGEGAQETQYF. Using reference TRBV7-6 and TRBJ2-5 for the parts outside the CDR3, the full variable domain is GAGVSQSPRYKVTKRGQDVALRCDPISGHVSLYWYRQALGQGPEFLTYFNYEAQQDKSGLPNDRFSAERPEGSISTLTIQRTEQRDSAMYRCASSFRLAGEGAQETQYFGPGTRLLVL.

The chain couples TRBV9 to TRBJ2-1; possibly TRBD2 for D (5 bases). V was pared by 3 bases and J by 6 bases, with 10 bases between. Germline-derived CDR1 and CDR2 are SGDLS and YYNGEE. The CDR3 runs to 13 residues. The CDR3 DNA follows: TGTGCCAGCAGCGACGGGGAAGGCAATGAGCAGTTCTTC. This codes for CASSDGEGNEQFF.